The 5 T cell receptor beta chains reported below all come from one sample, sequenced in a study of blood T cell repertoires in COVID-19. TCRdb keeps only in-frame clones here, not all; method: immunoSEQ multiplex PCR. The table lists over 150,000 clones, around 82% of them singletons. Sequencing input: peripheral blood. The source is a man between 60 and 75 years old with COVID-19, enrolled during active disease.

V and J are TRBV13 and TRBJ2-7; maybe TRBD1 (6 bases). Trimming pared 2 bases from V and 2 bases from J, leaving 13 bases between. Germline CDR1 and CDR2: PRHDT and FYEKMQ (reference sequence). The CDR3 totals 15 residues. The CDR3, as DNA: TGTGCCAGCAGCTTAATTCGACAGGTCCCCTACGAGCAGTACTTC. Its protein product is CASSLIRQVPYEQYF.

In nucleotides, the CDR3 is TGTGCCTGGAGTGTACCCCTGACAGGGGGCTTAGTTGGCTACACCTTC. This sequence encodes CAWSVPLTGGLVGYTF. The chain couples TRBV30 to TRBJ1-2, with 10 positions matching TRBD1. J gave up 7 bases and V 0 bases, and 11 bases lay outside the gene matches. The length of the CDR3 is 16 residues. Germline V gene sequence: CDR1 GTSNPN, CDR2 SVGIG (reference sequence).

V and J are TRBV28 and TRBJ1-6; D is undetermined. Germline assignment: CDR1 MDHEN and CDR2 SYDVKM. The CDR3 runs to 16 residues. V was shortened by 2 bases and J by 6 bases, with 14 bases between the two germline ends. The CDR3 DNA sequence: TGTGCCAGCAGTTTAGTCCCGGGAAGTGGTAATTCACCCCTCCACTTT. This translates into CASSLVPGSGNSPLHF.

The rearrangement links TRBV7-2 to TRBJ1-1; D remains ambiguous. The CDR3 contains 13 residues. Trimming removed 2 bases at V and 4 bases at J, with 8 bases between. Per germline, CDR1 SGHTA and CDR2 FQGNSA. The CDR3 region is CASSLMGGTEAFF. The CDR3 DNA follows: TGTGCCAGCAGCTTAATGGGAGGCACTGAAGCTTTCTTT.

The J gene is TRBJ2-2, the V gene TRBV5-4; 8 bases match TRBD1. From germline, CDR1 is SGHNT and CDR2 YYREEE (reference sequence). The CDR3 totals 15 residues. V lost 0 bases and J lost 5; bases outside the gene matches: 3. Here the CDR3 reads CASSLGQGITGELFF. The CDR3, as DNA: TGTGCCAGCAGCTTGGGACAGGGGATAACCGGGGAGCTGTTTTTT.